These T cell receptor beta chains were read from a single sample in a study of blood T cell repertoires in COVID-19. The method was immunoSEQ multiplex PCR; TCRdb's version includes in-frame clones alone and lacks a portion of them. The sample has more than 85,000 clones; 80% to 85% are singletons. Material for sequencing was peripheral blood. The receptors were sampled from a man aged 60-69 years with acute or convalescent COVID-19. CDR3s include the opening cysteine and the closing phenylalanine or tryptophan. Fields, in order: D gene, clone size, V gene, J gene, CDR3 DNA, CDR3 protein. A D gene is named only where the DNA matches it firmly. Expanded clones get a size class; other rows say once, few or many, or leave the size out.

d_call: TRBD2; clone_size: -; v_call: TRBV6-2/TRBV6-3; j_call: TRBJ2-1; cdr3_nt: TGTGCCAGCAGTTACCGACTAGCGGGAGGGCCTGGCGAGCAGTTCTTC; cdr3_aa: CASSYRLAGGPGEQFF
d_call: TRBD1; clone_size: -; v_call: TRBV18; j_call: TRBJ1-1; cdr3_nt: TGTGCCAGCTCGGGGAGGACAGGGGGCAACACTGAAGCTTTCTTT; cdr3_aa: CASSGRTGGNTEAFF
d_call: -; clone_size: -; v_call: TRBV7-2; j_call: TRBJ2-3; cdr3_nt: TGTGCCAGCAGCTTACCGGGAGTGAGGGATACGCAGTATTTT; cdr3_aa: CASSLPGVRDTQYF
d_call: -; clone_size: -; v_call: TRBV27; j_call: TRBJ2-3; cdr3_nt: TGTGCCAGCAGTCTCTTCGGGGCAGATACGCAGTATTTT; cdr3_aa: CASSLFGADTQYF
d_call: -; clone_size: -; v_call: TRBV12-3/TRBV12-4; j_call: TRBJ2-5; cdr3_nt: TGTGCCAGCAATGAAAGGGGTGAGACCCAGTACTTC; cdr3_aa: CASNERGETQYF
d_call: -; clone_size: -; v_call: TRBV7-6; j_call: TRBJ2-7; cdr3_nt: TGTGCCAGCAGCACAGGGAGCCTTACCTACGAGCAGTACTTC; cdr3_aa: CASSTGSLTYEQYF
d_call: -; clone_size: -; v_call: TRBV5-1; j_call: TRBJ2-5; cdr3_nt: TGCGCCAGCAGCTTGGCCTTGCGGTACCAAGAGACCCAGTACTTC; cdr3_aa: CASSLALRYQETQYF
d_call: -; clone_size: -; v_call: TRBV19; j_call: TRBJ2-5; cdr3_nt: TGTGCCAGTAGTAACAGACAAGAGACCCAGTACTTC; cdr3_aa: CASSNRQETQYF
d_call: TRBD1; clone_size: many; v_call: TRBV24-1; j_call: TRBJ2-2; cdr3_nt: TGTGCCACCAGTGACTTGACAGGGGGCACCGGGGAGCTGTTTTTT; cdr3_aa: CATSDLTGGTGELFF
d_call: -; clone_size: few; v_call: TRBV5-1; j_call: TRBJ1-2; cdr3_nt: TGCGCCAGCAGCTACGGACTTACAGCTAACTATGGCTACACCTTC; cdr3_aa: CASSYGLTANYGYTF
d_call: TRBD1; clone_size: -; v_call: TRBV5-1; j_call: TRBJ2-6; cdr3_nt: TGCGCCAGCAGCCCACAGGGGTTCTCTGGGGCCAACGTCCTGACTTTC; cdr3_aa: CASSPQGFSGANVLTF
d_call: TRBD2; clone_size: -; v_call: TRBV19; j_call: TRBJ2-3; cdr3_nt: TGTGCCAGTAGTAGAGGACTAGCGGGAAGCACAGATACGCAGTATTTT; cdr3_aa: CASSRGLAGSTDTQYF
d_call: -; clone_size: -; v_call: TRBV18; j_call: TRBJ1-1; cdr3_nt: TGTGCCAGCTCTTACAGAAACCTGAACACTGAAGCTTTCTTT; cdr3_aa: CASSYRNLNTEAFF
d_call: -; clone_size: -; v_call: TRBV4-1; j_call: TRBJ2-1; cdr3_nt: TGCGCCAGCAGCCAAGGGCGACGGGGTGAGCAGTTCTTC; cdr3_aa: CASSQGRRGEQFF
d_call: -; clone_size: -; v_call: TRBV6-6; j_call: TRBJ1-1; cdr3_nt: TGTGCCAGCACTTTGAACACTGAAGCTTTCTTT; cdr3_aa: CASTLNTEAFF
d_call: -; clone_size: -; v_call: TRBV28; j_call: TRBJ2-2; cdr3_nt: TGTGCCAGCAGACAAGGGACTGCGAACACCGGGGAGCTGTTTTTT; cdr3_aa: CASRQGTANTGELFF
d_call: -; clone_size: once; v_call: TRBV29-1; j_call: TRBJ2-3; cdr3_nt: TGCAGCGTTGAGAGGGACACCTCCATCATGGATACGCAGTATTTT; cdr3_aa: CSVERDTSIMDTQYF
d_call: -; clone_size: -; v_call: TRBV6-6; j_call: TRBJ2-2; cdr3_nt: TGTGCCAGCAGTTTGGAAACAGGGCGGACCGGGGAGCTGTTTTTT; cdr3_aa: CASSLETGRTGELFF
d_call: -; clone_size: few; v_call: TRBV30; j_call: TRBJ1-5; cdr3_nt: TGTGCCTGGAGCCCCAGGTGGGGCAATCAGCCCCAGCATTTT; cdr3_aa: CAWSPRWGNQPQHF
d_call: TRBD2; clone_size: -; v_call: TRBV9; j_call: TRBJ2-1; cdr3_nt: TGTGCCAGCAGCGTGTTCTCTAGCGGGAGGTTCCATGAGCAGTTCTTC; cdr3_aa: CASSVFSSGRFHEQFF
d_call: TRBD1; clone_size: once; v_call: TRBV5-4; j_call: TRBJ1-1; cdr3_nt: TGTGCCAGCAGCCGTCGGGACAGCGGGAACACTGAAGCTTTCTTT; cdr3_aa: CASSRRDSGNTEAFF
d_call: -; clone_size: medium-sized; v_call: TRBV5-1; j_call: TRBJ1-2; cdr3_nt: TGCGCCAGCAGCTTGGAAAGCGGGGCGGGGGGCTACACCTTC; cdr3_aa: CASSLESGAGGYTF
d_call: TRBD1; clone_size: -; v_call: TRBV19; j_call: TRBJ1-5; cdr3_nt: TGTGCCAGTAGTATGGGACAGGGGAGAGGCAATCAGCCCCAGCATTTT; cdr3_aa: CASSMGQGRGNQPQHF
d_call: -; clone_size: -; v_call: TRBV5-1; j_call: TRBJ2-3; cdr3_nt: TGCGCCAGCAGCTTGAGAGGGGGTACAGATACGCAGTATTTT; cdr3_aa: CASSLRGGTDTQYF
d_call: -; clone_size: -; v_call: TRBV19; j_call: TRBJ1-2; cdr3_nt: TGTGCCAGTAGTATGGACTCTCAGGCCCCGTATGGCTACACCTTC; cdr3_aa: CASSMDSQAPYGYTF
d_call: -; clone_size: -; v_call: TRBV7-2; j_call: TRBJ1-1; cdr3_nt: TGTGCCAGCAGCTACCCACCTGGGACACTGGCTGAAGCTTTCTTT; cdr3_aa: CASSYPPGTLAEAFF
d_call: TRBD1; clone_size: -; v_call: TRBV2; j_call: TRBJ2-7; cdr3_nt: TGTGCCAGCAGTGGGGGGGGACAGGGCTACGAGCAGTACTTC; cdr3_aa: CASSGGGQGYEQYF
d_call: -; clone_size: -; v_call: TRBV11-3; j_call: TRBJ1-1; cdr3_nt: TGTGCCAGCAGCGGACGATCCGGGGACACTGAAGCTTTCTTT; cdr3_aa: CASSGRSGDTEAFF
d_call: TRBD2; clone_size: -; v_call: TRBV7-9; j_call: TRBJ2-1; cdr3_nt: TGTGCCAGCAGCTTATCTCCGGGACTAGCTCATGAGCAGTTCTTC; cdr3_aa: CASSLSPGLAHEQFF
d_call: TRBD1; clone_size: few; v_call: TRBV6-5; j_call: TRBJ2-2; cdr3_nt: TGTGCCAGCAGTTACGGGACAGTGAACACCGGGGAGCTGTTTTTT; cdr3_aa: CASSYGTVNTGELFF
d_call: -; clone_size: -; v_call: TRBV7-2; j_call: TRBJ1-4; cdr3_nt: TGTGCCAGCAGCCTGACAGCAACTAATGAAAAACTGTTTTTT; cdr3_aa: CASSLTATNEKLFF
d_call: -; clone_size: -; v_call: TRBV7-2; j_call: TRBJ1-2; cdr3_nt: TGTGCCAGCAGCTCGGGGGATGGCTACACCTTC; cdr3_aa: CASSSGDGYTF
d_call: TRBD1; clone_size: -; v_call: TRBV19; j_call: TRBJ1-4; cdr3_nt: TGTGCCAGTAGCGATAGAAGGACAGGGTGGAGTGAAAAACTGTTTTTT; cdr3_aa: CASSDRRTGWSEKLFF
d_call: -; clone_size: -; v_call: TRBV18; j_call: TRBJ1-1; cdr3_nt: TGTGCCAGCTCACCACCTCAGACTTTCAACACTGAAGCTTTCTTT; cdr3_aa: CASSPPQTFNTEAFF
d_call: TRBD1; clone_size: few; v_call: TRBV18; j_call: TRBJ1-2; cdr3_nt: TGTGCCAGCTCACTGGACAGGGGTGCTAATGGCTACACCTTC; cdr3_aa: CASSLDRGANGYTF
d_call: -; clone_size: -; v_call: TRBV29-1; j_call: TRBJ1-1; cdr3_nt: TGCAGCCTTCAACAGGGTGGCGCTGAAGCTTTCTTT; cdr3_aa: CSLQQGGAEAFF